The 13 T cell receptor beta chains presented below share a single source sample, sequenced in a study of Graves' ophthalmopathy and Graves' hyperthyroidism. RNA transcripts provided the template for amplifying TCR beta CDR3 regions. HTBI primers served in a first-round RT-PCR, which a second-round multiplex PCR followed. In TCRdb, the multiplex PCR reads were re-called with MiXCR into one record per CDR3 protein. The data contain a few hundred thousand distinct CDR3 sequences, roughly a sixth of them singletons. Sequencing was carried out using peripheral blood. These receptor sequences come from an adult woman with stable Graves' hyperthyroidism.

This chain links TRBV20-1 with TRBJ1-1, with D unclear. V was cut by 6 bases and J by 3 bases, with 8 bases left in between. The CDR3 sequence is 11 residues long. CDR1 is DFQATT, CDR2 SNEGSKA, per germline (reference sequence). CDR3 region: CSAGSDTEAFF. CDR3 DNA: TGCAGTGCCGGCTCGGACACTGAAGCTTTCTTT.

The table lists this clonotype with many counts. The V gene is TRBV7-2, the J gene TRBJ2-7; 11 bases are shared with TRBD2. The junction had 1 base not matched to a gene; V was cut back by 2 bases and J by 4 bases. The V gene's germline CDR1 is SGHTA and CDR2 FQGNSA. This CDR3 contains 14 residues. DNA of the CDR3: TGTGCCAGCAGCTTAAGACTAGCGGGATACGAGCAGTACTTC. It is translated as CASSLRLAGYEQYF.

This clonotype occurred many times. The rearrangement joins TRBV4-1 to TRBJ2-6; either TRBD1 or TRBD2 may fit D (6 bases each). The CDR3 loop spans 16 amino acids. Germline V CDR1 and CDR2: MGHRA, YSYEKL. The ends were cut back, 3 bases at V and 4 bases at J, with 13 bases in the middle. The CDR3 spells CASSQLQGRGANVLTF. In DNA form, the CDR3 reads TGCGCCAGCAGCCAGCTTCAGGGGAGGGGGGCCAACGTCCTGACTTTC.

This clonotype has a count of ten or more. Written as DNA, the CDR3 is TGCAGCGTTGTCCTGGGGCGGGGGCTTAAATACGAGCAGTACTTC. This encodes CSVVLGRGLKYEQYF. The chain links TRBV29-1 to TRBJ2-7; weak D call: TRBD2 (7 bases). Trimming took 4 bases from V and 4 from J, leaving 20 bases between them. The germline gives CDR1 SQVTM, CDR2 ANQGSEA. The CDR3 has 15 amino acids.

In this sample, this clonotype turned up many times. This chain joins TRBV30 and TRBJ1-2; TRBD1 aligns across 8 bases. With V trimmed by 0 bases and J by 6 bases, 9 bases remained unmatched. CDR1 is GTSNPN and CDR2 is SVGIG in the germline V gene (reference sequence). The CDR3 is 15 residues long. CDR3 coding DNA: TGTGCCTGGAGTGTAATTGGACAGGGCCGTCATGGCTACACCTTC. Residues: CAWSVIGQGRHGYTF.

The chain carries TRBV18 and TRBJ1-1; D perhaps matches TRBD1 (5 bases). Trimming removed 7 bases from V and 0 bases from J, with 9 bases in between. There are 13 residues in the CDR3. Germline-derived CDR1 and CDR2 are KGHSH and LQKENI. CDR3 amino acids: CASLGQMNTEAFF. For the CDR3, the DNA is TGTGCCAGCTTGGGGCAGATGAACACTGAAGCTTTCTTT.

This clonotype was counted ten times or more. The rearrangement joins TRBV12-3 or TRBV12-4 to TRBJ1-1; D gene unclear. There are 13 residues in the CDR3. With 3 bases removed from V and 0 bases from J, the gap between germline ends came to 5 bases. The chain's CDR3 is CASSLGMNTEAFF. In DNA form, the CDR3 reads TGTGCCAGCAGTTTGGGAATGAACACTGAAGCTTTCTTT.

This clonotype was seen at least ten times. The chain is built from TRBV7-8 and TRBJ2-5, with a tentative D call TRBD1 (6 bases). There are 15 residues in the CDR3. Germline-derived CDR1 and CDR2 are SGHVS and FQNEAQ. V lost 5 bases, J lost 7 bases, and 20 bases lay in between. The CDR3 loop is CASSRQTGTPGTQYF. The CDR3 DNA follows: TGTGCCAGCAGCCGCCAGACAGGCACCCCCGGGACCCAGTACTTC.

In this sample, this clonotype turned up a few times. V and J are TRBV3-1 and TRBJ1-2; D is unclear. This CDR3 is built from 15 residues. Germline V CDR1 and CDR2: LGHDT, YNNKEL (reference sequence). Trimming removed 4 bases at V and 5 bases at J, with 17 bases between. CDR3 bases: TGTGCCAGCAGCCCAGCCGGTTTAGGTACATATGGCTACACCTTC. Translating gives CASSPAGLGTYGYTF.

This clonotype was counted ten times or more. The chain carries TRBV5-1 and TRBJ1-2; D is undetermined. CDR1 and CDR2 from the germline V gene are SGHRS and YFSETQ. CDR3 length equals 10 residues. V lost 4 bases and J lost 6, with 4 bases in between. CDR3 coding DNA: TGCGCCAGCAGCGGGAATGGCTACACCTTC. Translation: CASSGNGYTF.

This clonotype was counted ten times or more. One junction end disagrees with the germline gene, perhaps due to a read error. The chain recombines TRBV10-3 with TRBJ1-5, with 9 bases that match TRBD1. The CDR3 runs to 14 residues. CDR1 is ENHRY, CDR2 SYGVKD, per germline. The CDR3 region has the DNA TGTGCCAGCCAACGCACAGGGGGCAATCAGCTCCAGCATTTT. It is translated as CASQRTGGNQLQHF.

This clonotype occurred many times. The chain couples TRBV7-2 to TRBJ1-3; 7 nucleotides match TRBD1. The ends lost 5 bases at V and 4 bases at J; junction bases unmatched: 5. The germline CDR1 and CDR2 sequences are SGHTA and FQGNSA. CDR3 length equals 14 residues. The CDR3 is CASSRGTEGNTIYF. Written as DNA, the CDR3 is TGTGCCAGCAGCAGAGGGACAGAAGGAAACACCATATATTTT.

This clonotype was seen a few times. The J gene is TRBJ1-1, the V gene TRBV9; TRBD1 matches 7 bases. With 4 bases clipped from V and 4 bases from J, the junction kept 10 bases outside the gene matches. CDR1 is SGDLS, CDR2 YYNGEE, per germline. The CDR3 consists of 15 residues. The CDR3 protein is CASSPTGQMATEAFF. In DNA form, the CDR3 reads TGTGCCAGCAGCCCAACGGGACAGATGGCCACTGAAGCTTTCTTT.